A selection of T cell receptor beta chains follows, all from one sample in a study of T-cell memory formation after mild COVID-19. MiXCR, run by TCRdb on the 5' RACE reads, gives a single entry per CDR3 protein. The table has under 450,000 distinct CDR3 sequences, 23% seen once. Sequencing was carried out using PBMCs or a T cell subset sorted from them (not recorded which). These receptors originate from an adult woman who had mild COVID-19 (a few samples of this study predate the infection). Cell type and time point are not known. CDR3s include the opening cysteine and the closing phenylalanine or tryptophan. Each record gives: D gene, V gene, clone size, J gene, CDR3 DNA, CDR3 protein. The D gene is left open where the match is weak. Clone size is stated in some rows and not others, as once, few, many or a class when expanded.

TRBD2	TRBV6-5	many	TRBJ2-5	TGTGCCAGCAGTCCCCTGGTAGCGGGGCAAGAGACCCAGTACTTC	CASSPLVAGQETQYF
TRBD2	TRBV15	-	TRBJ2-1	TGTGCCACCAGCAGAGATGCTTTGCTAGCGGGGGGTGTTGGTGAGCAGTTCTTC	CATSRDALLAGGVGEQFF
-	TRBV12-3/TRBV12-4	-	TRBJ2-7	TGTGCCAGCAGGCCTAGACTAGAACGACAGCAGTACTTC	CASRPRLERQQYF
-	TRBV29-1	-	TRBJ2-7	TGCAGCGTTGAAGAGACAGGAGGGAAAGAGTGGGGGGAGCAGTACTTC	CSVEETGGKEWGEQYF
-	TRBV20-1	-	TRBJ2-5	TGCAGTGCTAGTGAGATCTTACAAGAGACCCAGTACTTC	CSASEILQETQYF
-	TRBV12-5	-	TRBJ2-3	TGTGCTAGTGGGGTGTCTGGCACAGATACGCAGTATTTT	CASGVSGTDTQYF
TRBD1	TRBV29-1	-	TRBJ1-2	TGCAGCGTTGGTGCAGGGGGCTCTAACTATGGCTACACCTTC	CSVGAGGSNYGYTF
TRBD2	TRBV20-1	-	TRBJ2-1	TGCAGTGCTAGGGGACTAGCGGGAGGGAGCGATGAGCAGTTCTTC	CSARGLAGGSDEQFF
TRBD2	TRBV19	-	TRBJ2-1	TGTGCCAGTAGAGTGGTAGCGGGACTTAGCTACAATGAGCAGTTCTTC	CASRVVAGLSYNEQFF
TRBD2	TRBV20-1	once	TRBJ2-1	TGCAGTGCTAGACCGCAAGGACTAGCGGGAGTGTGGAATGAGCAGTTCTTC	CSARPQGLAGVWNEQFF
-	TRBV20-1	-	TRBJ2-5	TGCAGTGCTGCCAAGTCCGGGAGTATAAATTACTTC	CSAAKSGSINYF
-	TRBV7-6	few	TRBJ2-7	TGTGCCAGCAGCTTATCACCAGCCTCCTACGAGCAGTACTTC	CASSLSPASYEQYF
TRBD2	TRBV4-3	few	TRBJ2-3	TGCGCCAGCAGCCAAGACTCAGCGGGAGGACTCGCAGATACGCAGTATTTT	CASSQDSAGGLADTQYF
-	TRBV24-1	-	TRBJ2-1	TGTGCCACCAGTGATGCGGTAGGACAGTGGCAGTTCTTC	CATSDAVGQWQFF
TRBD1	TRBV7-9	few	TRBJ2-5	TGTGCCAGCAGCTATCCGGCGGTCAGGAAGGGACAGGAAGGGGAGACCCAGTACTTC	CASSYPAVRKGQEGETQYF
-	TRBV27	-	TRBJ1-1	TGTGCCAGCAGTGAGGGCTACGGCAACACTGAAGCTTTCTTT	CASSEGYGNTEAFF
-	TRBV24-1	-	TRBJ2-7	TGTGCCACCTCTCAAGGAGCCTGCTCCTACGAGCAGTACTTC	CATSQGACSYEQYF
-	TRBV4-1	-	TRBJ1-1	TGCGCCAGCAGCCAAGATGGGTTTGAAGCTTTCTTT	CASSQDGFEAFF
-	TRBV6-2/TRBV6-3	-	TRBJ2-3	TGTGCCAGCCGCTTTGCCGTGCTTCTAGCGAGGGCAGATACGCAGTATTTT	CASRFAVLLARADTQYF
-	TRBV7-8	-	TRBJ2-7	TGTGCCAGCACCATGGAGCTCGAGCAGTACTTC	CASTMELEQYF
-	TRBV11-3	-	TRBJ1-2	TGTGCCAGCAGCTTATCAGGGGACCTATGCGGCTACACCTTC	CASSLSGDLCGYTF
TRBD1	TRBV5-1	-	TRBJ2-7	TGCGCCAGCAGCTGGCGGACAGGAGAGGCTTACGAGCAGTACTTC	CASSWRTGEAYEQYF
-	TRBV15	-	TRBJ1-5	TGTGCCACCAGCAGAGCCGGGATTTCGGGCCAGCATTTT	CATSRAGISGQHF
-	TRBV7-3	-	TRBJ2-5	TGTGCCAGCAGCCCATACAGGGTGGAACGGCAAGAGACCCAGTACTTC	CASSPYRVERQETQYF
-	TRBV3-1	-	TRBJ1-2	TGTGCCAGCAGCGTAAGAGGGTTTAACTATGGCTACACCTTC	CASSVRGFNYGYTF
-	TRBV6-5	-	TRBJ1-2	TGTGCCAGCAGTAGGGGGTTTAACTATGGCTACACCTTC	CASSRGFNYGYTF
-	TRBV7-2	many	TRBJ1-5	TGTGCCAGCAGCTTAGAAGGGGGACAGCCCCAGCATTTT	CASSLEGGQPQHF
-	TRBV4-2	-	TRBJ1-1	TGTGCCAGCAGCCAAGAGGGGGCCAGGCAGGCTGAAGCTTTCTTT	CASSQEGARQAEAFF
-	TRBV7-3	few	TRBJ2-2	TGTGCCAGCAGCTTCGCAGTAGGTGGAGCCGGGGAGCTGTTTTTT	CASSFAVGGAGELFF
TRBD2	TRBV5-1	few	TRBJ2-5	TGCGCCAGCAGCTTGGGAGTTCTAGCGGGGGACTTCCAAGAGACCCAGTACTTC	CASSLGVLAGDFQETQYF
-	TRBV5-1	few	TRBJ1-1	TGCGCCAGCAGCATAACCGGGGGGCGGGCCGCTGAAGCTTTCTTT	CASSITGGRAAEAFF
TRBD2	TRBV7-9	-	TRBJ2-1	TGTGCCAGCAGCTTAGCAGTACTAGCGTATGAGCAGTTCTTC	CASSLAVLAYEQFF
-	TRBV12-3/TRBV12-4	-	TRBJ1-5	TGTGCCAGCAGTTTCCGCAGTAGTCAGCCCCAGCATTTT	CASSFRSSQPQHF
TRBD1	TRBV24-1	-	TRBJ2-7	TGTGCCACCTATATGGACAGGGGGCTCTCTTACGAGCAGTACTTC	CATYMDRGLSYEQYF
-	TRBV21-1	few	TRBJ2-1	TGTGCCAGCAGCCAACTGAAAAGGGGGGTCCGACCTTACAATGAGCAGTTCTTC	CASSQLKRGVRPYNEQFF
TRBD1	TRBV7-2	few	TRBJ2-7	TGTGCCAGCAGCTTAGCCCCCCAGGGGGCCAACGAGCAGTACTTC	CASSLAPQGANEQYF
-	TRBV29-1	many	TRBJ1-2	TGCAGCGTTGAGGACCGCTCCCTCTATGGCTACACCTTC	CSVEDRSLYGYTF
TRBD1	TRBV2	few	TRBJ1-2	TGTGCCAGCAGGGTCCCAGGGGGCCCTAACTATGGCTACACCTTC	CASRVPGGPNYGYTF
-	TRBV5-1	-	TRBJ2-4	TGCGCCAGCAGCTTGATGACAGCCAAAAACATTCAGTACTTC	CASSLMTAKNIQYF
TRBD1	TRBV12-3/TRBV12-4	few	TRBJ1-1	TGTGCCAGCAGTCCATTCACGACAGGGACGAACACTGAAGCTTTCTTT	CASSPFTTGTNTEAFF
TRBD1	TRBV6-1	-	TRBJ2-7	TGTGCCAGCTCGGACAGGACCCCGGGGGAGCAGTACTTC	CASSDRTPGEQYF
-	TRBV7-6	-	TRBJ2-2	TGTGCCAGCAGCCTCCCTTCCGGGGAGCTGTTTTTT	CASSLPSGELFF
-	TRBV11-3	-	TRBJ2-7	TGTGCCAGCAGCTTAGCAACCAGCCGTCACGTCACCTACGAGCAGTACTTC	CASSLATSRHVTYEQYF
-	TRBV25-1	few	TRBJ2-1	TGTGCCAGCAGTGACTCAACCGGGAAGATTAGGAATGAGCAGTTCTTC	CASSDSTGKIRNEQFF
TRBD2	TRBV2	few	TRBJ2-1	TGTGCCAGCACCATAGGGACTAGCGGGTACAATGAGCAGTTCTTC	CASTIGTSGYNEQFF
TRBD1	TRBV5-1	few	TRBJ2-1	TGCGCCAGCAGCTTGGAGGGGGCGCTTGGTGAGCAGTTCTTC	CASSLEGALGEQFF
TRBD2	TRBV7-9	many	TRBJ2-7	TGTGCCGGATCACTAGCGGGGAACTACGAGCAGTACTTC	CAGSLAGNYEQYF
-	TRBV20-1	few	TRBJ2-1	TGCAGTGCTAGATATGGTGAGCAGTTCTTC	CSARYGEQFF
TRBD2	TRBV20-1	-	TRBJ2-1	TGCAGTGCTAGAGAGGGGAGGGCCCACTACAATGAGCAGTTCTTC	CSAREGRAHYNEQFF
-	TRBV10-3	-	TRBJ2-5	TGTGCCATCAGTGAGGATCGGGCTCGGGGGACCCAGTACTTC	CAISEDRARGTQYF
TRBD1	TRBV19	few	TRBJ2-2	TGTGCCAGTAGTATTCTTCCCGGGACAGGGTTCGGGGAGCTGTTTTTT	CASSILPGTGFGELFF
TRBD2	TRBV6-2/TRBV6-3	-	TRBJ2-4	TGTGCCAGCAGTGGCTTCGGGGGGACCTACATTCAGTACTTC	CASSGFGGTYIQYF
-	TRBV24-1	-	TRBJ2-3	TGTGCCACCAGTGTAGACGGATACCCAGGGGATACGCAGTATTTT	CATSVDGYPGDTQYF
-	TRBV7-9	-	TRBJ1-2	TGTGCCACCAGACAAGATAACTATGGCTACACCTTC	CATRQDNYGYTF
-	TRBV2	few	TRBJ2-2	TGTGCCAGCAGTAAGGACAGGAACACCGGGGAGCTGTTTTTT	CASSKDRNTGELFF
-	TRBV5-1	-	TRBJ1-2	TGCGCCAGCAGCACATTAGGGGAAGCTGTTGATGGCTACACCTTC	CASSTLGEAVDGYTF
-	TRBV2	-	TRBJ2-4	TGTGCCAGCAGTGAAGACAGATTAAACATTCAGTACTTC	CASSEDRLNIQYF
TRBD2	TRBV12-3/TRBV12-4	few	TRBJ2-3	TGTGCCAGCAGTTTCACCGGGACTAGCGGGAGAGCGCAGTATTTT	CASSFTGTSGRAQYF
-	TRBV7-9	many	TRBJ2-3	TGTGCCAGCAGTTCAGTTTCGGGTACAGATACGCAGTATTTT	CASSSVSGTDTQYF